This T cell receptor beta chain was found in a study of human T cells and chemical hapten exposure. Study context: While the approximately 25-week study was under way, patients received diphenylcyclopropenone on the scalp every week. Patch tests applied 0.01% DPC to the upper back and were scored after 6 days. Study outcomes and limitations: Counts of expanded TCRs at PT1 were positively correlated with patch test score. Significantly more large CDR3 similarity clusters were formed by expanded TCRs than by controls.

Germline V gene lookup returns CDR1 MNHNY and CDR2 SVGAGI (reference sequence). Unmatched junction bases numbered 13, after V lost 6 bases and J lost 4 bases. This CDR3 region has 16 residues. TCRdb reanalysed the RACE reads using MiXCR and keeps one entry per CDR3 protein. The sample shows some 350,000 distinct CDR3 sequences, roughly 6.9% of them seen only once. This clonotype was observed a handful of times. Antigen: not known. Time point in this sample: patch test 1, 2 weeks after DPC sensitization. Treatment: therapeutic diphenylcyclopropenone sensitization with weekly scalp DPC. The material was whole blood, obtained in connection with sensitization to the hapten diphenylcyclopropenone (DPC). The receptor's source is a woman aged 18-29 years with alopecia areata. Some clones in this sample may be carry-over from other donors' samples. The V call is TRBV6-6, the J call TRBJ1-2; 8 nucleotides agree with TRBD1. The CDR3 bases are TGTGCCAGCAGCAGAACCCTGCAGGGGACAGGCTATGGCTACACCTTC. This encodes CASSRTLQGTGYGYTF.